The source of this T cell receptor (beta chain) is a study of blood T cell repertoires in COVID-19. Trimming cost V 1 base and J 3 bases, with 19 bases left between them. The CDR3 totals 18 residues. Germline loops: CDR1 SEHNR, CDR2 FQNEAQ (reference sequence). Authors' analysis steps: Scientists estimated how many nucleated cells there were by amplifying reference gene primers. TCRdb keeps only in-frame clones here, not all; method: immunoSEQ multiplex PCR. V and J calls and clone size are copied from that table; D and trimming were computed from the DNA. The table has about 200,000 clones, 88% seen once; the top ten hold around 1.6%.

The source material was peripheral blood. The source of this sequence is a man between 18 and 29 years old with active or convalescent COVID-19. The chain employs TRBV7-9 and TRBJ1-5; tentatively, D is TRBD1 (6 bases). The CDR3 bases are TGTGCCAGCAGCTTAGGTTCGTTAACAGGGAGGGACAATCAGCCCCAGCATTTT. Its translation: CASSLGSLTGRDNQPQHF.